Listed below are T cell receptor beta chains from one sample, sequenced in a study of T cell responses to AZD1222 COVID-19 vaccine. Assay used: immunoSEQ multiplex PCR; TCRdb lists only in-frame clones, some missing. The sample carries 20,000 to 30,000 clones, about 88% recorded once. The input for sequencing was peripheral blood, taken 28 days after the second AZD1222 dose. These receptors were obtained from an adult who received the AZD1222 COVID-19 vaccine. CDR3s include the opening cysteine and the closing phenylalanine or tryptophan. Each record gives: clone size, D gene, J gene, V gene, CDR3 protein, CDR3 DNA. D genes are given only for firm matches. Clone size appears in some rows only: once, few, many, or a class for an expanded clone.

NA | TRBD2 | TRBJ2-7 | TRBV27 | CASREIGGISDEQYF | TGTGCCAGCAGAGAAATCGGGGGGATAAGCGACGAGCAGTACTTC
NA | NA | TRBJ2-7 | TRBV12-1 | CASRGQGEQYF | TGTGCCAGCAGGGGGCAGGGGGAGCAGTACTTC
NA | NA | TRBJ2-3 | TRBV28 | CASRVSGTDTQYF | TGTGCCAGCAGGGTTTCGGGCACAGATACGCAGTATTTT
few | NA | TRBJ1-1 | TRBV18 | CASSPQVMVEAFF | TGTGCCAGCTCACCACAGGTTATGGTTGAAGCTTTCTTT
NA | NA | TRBJ1-1 | TRBV28 | CASYSLLGSTEAFF | TGTGCCAGCTACTCCCTTCTGGGGAGCACTGAAGCTTTCTTT
NA | NA | TRBJ1-1 | TRBV6-5 | CASSYSTQVGAEAFF | TGTGCCAGCAGTTACTCGACACAGGTTGGGGCTGAAGCTTTCTTT
once | NA | TRBJ1-4 | TRBV7-2 | CASSPTRTANNEKLFF | TGTGCCAGCAGCCCGACCCGGACAGCCAATAATGAAAAACTGTTTTTT
once | NA | TRBJ2-7 | TRBV5-6 | CASSLSRYEQYF | TGTGCCAGCAGCTTGTCCAGATACGAGCAGTACTTC
NA | NA | TRBJ2-3 | TRBV29-1 | CSVAQRGSTDTQYF | TGCAGCGTTGCTCAGCGAGGGAGCACAGATACGCAGTATTTT
NA | TRBD1 | TRBJ1-2 | TRBV28 | CASSFGTGRDYGYTF | TGTGCCAGCAGTTTCGGGACAGGGAGAGACTATGGCTACACCTTC
once | TRBD2 | TRBJ2-3 | TRBV6-5 | CASGETSGSTDTQYF | TGTGCCAGCGGGGAGACTAGCGGGAGCACAGATACGCAGTATTTT
once | NA | TRBJ1-1 | TRBV18 | CASSPWQEGNTEAFF | TGTGCCAGCTCACCATGGCAGGAAGGGAACACTGAAGCTTTCTTT
NA | NA | TRBJ2-6 | TRBV6-6 | CASSLSSGANVLTF | TGTGCCAGCAGTCTTAGCTCTGGGGCCAACGTCCTGACTTTC
NA | NA | TRBJ1-2 | TRBV19 | CASSISRTNYGYTF | TGTGCCAGTAGTATCTCCAGGACTAACTATGGCTACACCTTC
NA | NA | TRBJ1-1 | TRBV5-1 | CASSFDGYTEAFF | TGCGCCAGCAGCTTTGACGGATACACTGAAGCTTTCTTT
NA | NA | TRBJ1-2 | TRBV7-3 | CASSRGGPYGYTF | TGTGCCAGCAGTCGAGGCGGGCCTTATGGCTACACCTTC
once | NA | TRBJ2-1 | TRBV9 | CASSVASIPNEQFF | TGTGCCAGCAGCGTAGCGTCCATCCCCAATGAGCAGTTCTTC
once | TRBD1 | TRBJ2-3 | TRBV24-1 | CATSDFGTGGADTQYF | TGTGCCACCAGTGATTTCGGGACAGGGGGGGCAGATACGCAGTATTTT
NA | NA | TRBJ2-7 | TRBV11-2 | CASSSGQSYEQYF | TGTGCCAGCAGTTCGGGTCAATCCTACGAGCAGTACTTC
NA | TRBD2 | TRBJ2-5 | TRBV29-1 | CSATSGGETQYF | TGCAGCGCGACTAGCGGGGGGGAGACCCAGTACTTC
NA | NA | TRBJ2-1 | TRBV19 | CASSISGYYNEQFF | TGTGCCAGTAGTATAAGCGGTTATTACAATGAGCAGTTCTTC
NA | TRBD1 | TRBJ2-3 | TRBV4-3 | CASSLDRKSTDTQYF | TGCGCCAGCAGCCTGGACAGGAAGAGCACAGATACGCAGTATTTT
NA | TRBD2 | TRBJ2-3 | TRBV5-6 | CASSLLAGSTDTQYF | TGTGCCAGCAGCTTGCTAGCGGGTAGCACAGATACGCAGTATTTT
NA | NA | TRBJ1-5 | TRBV7-8 | CASSSGTNQPQHF | TGTGCCAGCAGCTCGGGGACCAATCAGCCCCAGCATTTT
once | TRBD1 | TRBJ2-7 | TRBV3-1/TRBV3-2 | CASSQGVGGAYEQYF | TGTGCCAGCAGCCAAGGAGTAGGGGGCGCCTACGAGCAGTACTTC
NA | NA | TRBJ2-2 | TRBV10-3 | CAISLNEADTGELFF | TGTGCCATCAGTCTCAACGAGGCGGACACCGGGGAGCTGTTTTTT
NA | NA | TRBJ1-1 | TRBV2 | CASGGTGNTEAFF | TGTGCCAGCGGCGGGACCGGGAACACTGAAGCTTTCTTT
NA | NA | TRBJ1-5 | TRBV21-1 | CASSRERRIVSDQPQHF | TGTGCCAGCAGCAGAGAGAGGCGGATTGTTAGCGATCAGCCCCAGCATTTT
NA | TRBD2 | TRBJ2-7 | TRBV5-1 | CASSLVASGTYEQYF | TGCGCCAGCAGCTTGGTGGCTAGCGGTACCTACGAGCAGTACTTC
once | NA | TRBJ2-7 | TRBV7-2 | CASSSELEQYF | TGTGCCAGCAGCTCAGAACTCGAGCAGTACTTC
NA | TRBD1 | TRBJ1-6 | TRBV5-4 | CASSPGQGSTNSPLHF | TGTGCCAGCAGCCCTGGACAGGGTTCAACGAATTCACCCCTCCACTTT
NA | NA | TRBJ2-5 | TRBV5-4 | CASSGSGVETQYF | TGTGCCAGCAGCGGGAGTGGGGTAGAGACCCAGTACTTC